The next 22 T cell receptor beta chains were all read from a single sample in a study of blood T cell repertoires in COVID-19. Profiled with immunoSEQ multiplex PCR; TCRdb holds only in-frame clones, not every one. The repertoire holds 200,000 to 250,000 clones, with roughly 79% as singletons. The specimen was peripheral blood. These receptors all stem from a woman of 80 years or more with acute or convalescent COVID-19.

The chain links TRBV6-2 or TRBV6-3 to TRBJ2-3, with a tentative D call TRBD1 (5 bases). The CDR3 spans 15 residues. CDR1 is MNHEY and CDR2 is SVGEGT in the germline V gene. The V end lost 5 bases, the J end lost 0 bases, and 12 bases lay between the germline ends. The CDR3 coding sequence is TGTGCCAGCAGTAGACAGTATTTTAGCACAGATACGCAGTATTTT. This translates into CASSRQYFSTDTQYF.

V is TRBV7-2 and J is TRBJ2-5, with D perhaps TRBD1 (7 bases). The CDR3 consists of 14 residues. CDR1 and CDR2 (germline): SGHTA, FQGNSA. The V end was cut by 8 bases, the J end by 2 bases, with 15 bases between. As DNA, the CDR3 is TGTGCCAGCTCGGCGGGGACAGTACAAGAGACCCAGTACTTC. Its translation is CASSAGTVQETQYF.

This clone showed up just once. The chain joins TRBV2 to TRBJ2-5, with 7 bases fitting TRBD2. With V trimmed by 6 bases and J by 4 bases, 5 bases remained unmatched. Looked up from germline, CDR1 is SNHLY and CDR2 is FYNNEI. This CDR3 comprises 13 residues. CDR3 coding DNA: TGTGCCAGCAGGGGGAGGGCCTCAGAGACCCAGTACTTC. Residues: CASRGRASETQYF.

The gene calls are TRBV27 and TRBJ1-6; perhaps TRBD1 as D (6 bases). This CDR3 is 14 amino acids long. Trimming shortened V by 5 bases and J by 5 bases, and 10 bases separated the two germline ends. The germline V gene encodes CDR1 MNHEY and CDR2 SMNVEV (reference sequence). This CDR3 is CASSQTGDNSPLHF. The CDR3 nucleotides are TGTGCCAGCAGTCAGACAGGCGATAATTCACCCCTCCACTTT.

This rearrangement joins TRBV30 to TRBJ1-2; tentative D call: TRBD1 (5 bases). Trimming took off 3 bases at V and 6 bases at J, with 14 bases between the two ends. The germline gives CDR1 GTSNPN, CDR2 SVGIG (reference sequence). The CDR3 totals 13 residues. The CDR3 bases are TGTGCCTGGAGCGATGACAGAGTCAATGGCTACACCTTC. It encodes CAWSDDRVNGYTF.

This chain uses TRBV18 with TRBJ1-3; 8 bases map to TRBD1. V lost 3 bases and J lost 0; bases outside the gene matches: 7. The CDR3 runs 17 residues. Per the germline V gene, CDR1 is KGHSH and CDR2 is LQKENI. The CDR3 reads CASSPRQGQSSGNTIYF. The DNA of the CDR3 is TGTGCCAGCTCACCGCGACAGGGGCAGAGCTCTGGAAACACCATATATTTT.

This clone was recorded only once. The CDR3 sequence is CAISSSGGAYNEQFF. CDR3 DNA: TGTGCCATCAGCTCTAGCGGGGGGGCCTACAATGAGCAGTTCTTC. The chain joins TRBV10-3 to TRBJ2-1; TRBD2 agrees at 12 bases. Germline values: CDR1 ENHRY, CDR2 SYGVKD. The CDR3 totals 15 residues. V gave up 6 bases and J gave up 2 bases; unmatched junction bases: 2.

The rearrangement joins TRBV5-1 to TRBJ2-7; 9 nucleotides align to TRBD1. The CDR3 is 16 residues long. Trimming cost V 4 bases and J 2 bases; bases outside gene matches: 10. From germline, CDR1 is SGHRS and CDR2 YFSETQ. In DNA form, the CDR3 reads TGCGCCAGCAGCCCTGGCCGGGACAGGGTAACCTACGAGCAGTACTTC. Residues: CASSPGRDRVTYEQYF.

This chain links TRBV9 with TRBJ1-6, with D tentatively TRBD1 (6 bases). Germline V CDR1 and CDR2: SGDLS, YYNGEE. Trimming shortened V by 0 bases and J by 7 bases, and 11 bases separated the two germline ends. The CDR3 loop spans 15 amino acids. The CDR3 coding sequence is TGTGCCAGCAGCGTAGGAGGGGGGGCCAATTCACCCCTCCACTTT. It codes for CASSVGGGANSPLHF.

The chain couples TRBV11-2 to TRBJ2-3, with D unclear. The CDR3 loop spans 13 amino acids. CDR1 and CDR2 (germline): SGHAT, FQNNGV. Trimming shortened V by 2 bases and J by 6 bases, and 9 bases separated the two germline ends. The CDR3 DNA reads as TGTGCCAGCAGCTTATTCCCCCGGGATACGCAGTATTTT. Translating gives CASSLFPRDTQYF.

This clone was seen only a few times. The chain links TRBV6-8 to TRBJ2-7; TRBD2 aligns across 16 bases. J lost 4 bases, V lost 8 bases, and 5 bases had no gene match. The germline gives CDR1 MNHGY, CDR2 SAAAGT. This CDR3 spans 15 amino acids. The CDR3 DNA is TGTGCCAGCCCCGGGACTAGCGGGAGGGCATACGAGCAGTACTTC. Translated: CASPGTSGRAYEQYF.

The chain uses TRBV27 and TRBJ1-2, with 9 nucleotides matching TRBD1. Germline-derived CDR1 and CDR2 are MNHEY and SMNVEV (reference sequence). The CDR3 contains 16 residues. Losses at the gene ends were 6 bases for V and 4 bases for J; bases not matched to a gene: 12. This CDR3 is CASRPTTGQGGYGYTF. The CDR3 nucleotides are TGTGCCAGCAGACCGACCACGGGACAGGGAGGCTATGGCTACACCTTC.

The V gene is TRBV4-2, the J gene TRBJ1-3, with TRBD1 as a possible D gene (5 bases). CDR3 size: 16 residues. V lost 0 bases, J lost 2 bases, and 11 bases lay in between. Germline lookup yields CDR1 LGHNA and CDR2 YNFKEQ. CDR3 sequence reads: CASSQDFTDTGNTIYF. CDR3 DNA: TGTGCCAGCAGCCAAGATTTCACGGACACTGGAAACACCATATATTTT.

The rearrangement joins TRBV4-2 to TRBJ1-2, with D perhaps matching TRBD1 (5 bases). Germline values: CDR1 LGHNA, CDR2 YNFKEQ. Trimming cost V 1 base and J 4 bases, with 10 bases left between them. This CDR3 is 14 amino acids long. CDR3 sequence (DNA): TGTGCCAGCAGCCAAGCGGACACTTCCTATGGCTACACCTTC. It codes for CASSQADTSYGYTF.

The V gene is TRBV10-3, the J gene TRBJ2-3; TRBD2 matches 10 bases. This CDR3 has 16 residues. Germline V lookup: CDR1 ENHRY, CDR2 SYGVKD. Trimming cost V 4 bases and J 1 base; bases outside gene matches: 5. The CDR3 DNA sequence: TGTGCCATCAGTGGTACTAGCGGGATTCGCACAGATACGCAGTATTTT. Its protein product is CAISGTSGIRTDTQYF.

The CDR3 DNA sequence: TGTGCCAGTAGTAGCGGACAGGGAGTGAGGGAGCAGTACTTC. This translates into CASSSGQGVREQYF. This chain joins TRBV19 and TRBJ2-7; 8 bases match TRBD1. CDR1 LNHDA and CDR2 SQIVND come from the germline V gene (reference sequence). The CDR3 has 14 amino acids. V shed 4 bases, J shed 7 bases, and the junction held 9 bases outside the gene matches.

The CDR3 DNA is TGTGCCAGCAGCTTCCAGGGAAGGAGCAATCAGCCCCAGCATTTT. Encoded protein: CASSFQGRSNQPQHF. The V and J genes are TRBV7-2 and TRBJ1-5; a possible D gene is TRBD1 (5 bases). CDR3 length equals 15 residues. CDR1 is SGHTA, CDR2 FQGNSA, per germline. V gave up 3 bases and J gave up 1 base, with 10 bases separating them.

This chain joins TRBV7-2 and TRBJ2-2; 8 nucleotides align to TRBD1. V dropped 3 bases and J dropped 4; count of bases not matched to a gene: 13. The CDR3 is 18 residues long. Germline V gene lookup returns CDR1 SGHTA and CDR2 FQGNSA. CDR3 sequence (DNA): TGTGCCAGCAGCTTGTTCCCTATCGGACAGGGTAGCACCGGGGAGCTGTTTTTT. Translated: CASSLFPIGQGSTGELFF.

The rearrangement links TRBV10-3 to TRBJ2-6, with unresolved D. Trimming cost V 6 bases and J 0 bases, with 18 bases left between them. CDR1 is ENHRY, CDR2 SYGVKD, per germline. The CDR3 consists of 18 residues. The CDR3 reads CAISATTGSTSGANVLTF. For the CDR3, the DNA is TGTGCCATCAGCGCAACAACGGGTTCTACCTCTGGGGCCAACGTCCTGACTTTC.

This rearrangement joins TRBV5-5 to TRBJ2-3; a weak D match, TRBD1 (5 bases). V gave up 1 base and J gave up 8 bases, with 14 bases separating them. Looked up from germline, CDR1 is SGHKS and CDR2 is YYEKEE (reference sequence). The CDR3 runs 14 residues. DNA for the CDR3: TGTGCCAGCAGCTTGCAATCAGGGTACGGTACGCAGTATTTT. Amino acid sequence: CASSLQSGYGTQYF.

The chain recombines TRBV7-3 with TRBJ1-6, with D unresolved. Trimming pared 3 bases from V and 5 bases from J, leaving 5 bases between. The germline V gene encodes CDR1 SGHTA and CDR2 FQGTGA. The CDR3 is made up of 13 amino acids. The CDR3: CASSFSDNSPLHF. CDR3 nucleotide sequence: TGTGCCAGCAGCTTCTCTGATAATTCACCCCTCCACTTT.

The chain has TRBV12-5 and TRBJ1-2; TRBD1 agrees at 8 bases. V was pared by 2 bases and J by 2 bases, with 4 bases of the junction left unmatched. CDR1 is LGHNT and CDR2 is FRNRAP in the germline V gene. The CDR3 runs to 15 residues. This CDR3 is CASGLSTGANYGYTF. The CDR3 DNA is TGTGCTAGTGGTTTGTCGACAGGGGCCAACTATGGCTACACCTTC.